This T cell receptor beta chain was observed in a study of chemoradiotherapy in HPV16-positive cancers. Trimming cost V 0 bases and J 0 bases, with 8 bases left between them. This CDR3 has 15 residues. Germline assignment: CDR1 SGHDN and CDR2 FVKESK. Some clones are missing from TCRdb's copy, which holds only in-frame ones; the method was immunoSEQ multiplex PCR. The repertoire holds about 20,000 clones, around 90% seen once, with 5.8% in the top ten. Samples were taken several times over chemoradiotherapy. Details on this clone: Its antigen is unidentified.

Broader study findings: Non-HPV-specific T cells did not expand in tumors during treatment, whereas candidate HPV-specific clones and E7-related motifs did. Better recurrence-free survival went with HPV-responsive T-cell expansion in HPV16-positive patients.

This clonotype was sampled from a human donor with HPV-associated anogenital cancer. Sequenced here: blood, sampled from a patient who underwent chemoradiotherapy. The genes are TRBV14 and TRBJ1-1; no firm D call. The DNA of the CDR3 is TGTGCCAGCAGCCAAGACAGAGTTTTGAACACTGAAGCTTTCTTT. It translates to CASSQDRVLNTEAFF.